Each of the 22 T cell receptor beta chains below was sequenced from the same sample in a study of T-cell memory formation after mild COVID-19. TCRdb reanalysed the 5' RACE reads using MiXCR and keeps one entry per CDR3 protein. Among hundreds of thousands of distinct CDR3 sequences listed, 25% were seen once. The sample comprised PBMCs or a T cell subset sorted from them (not recorded which). The receptors originated from an adult woman who had mild COVID-19 (a few samples of this study predate the infection). Cell type and time point are not known.

The CDR3 DNA reads TGCGCCAGCCGGTCCAGGGGGGGAGAGGCAGATACGCAGTATTTT. Translated: CASRSRGGEADTQYF. J is TRBJ2-3 and V is TRBV4-1, with D perhaps matching TRBD1 or TRBD2 (7 bases each). Germline V gives CDR1 MGHRA, CDR2 YSYEKL. The ends were cut back, 8 bases at V and 4 bases at J, with 19 bases in the middle. The length of the CDR3 is 15 residues.

The table lists this clonotype with a count of one. The genes are TRBV3-1 and TRBJ2-3, with D tentatively TRBD2 (6 bases). The CDR3 sequence is 16 residues long. Germline CDR1 reads LGHDT; CDR2 reads YNNKEL (reference sequence). The V end was cut by 2 bases, the J end by 0 bases, with 12 bases between. DNA for the CDR3: TGTGCCAGCAGCCAACTGACTAGAATTAGCACAGATACGCAGTATTTT. It codes for CASSQLTRISTDTQYF.

This clonotype was found a few times. Mismatch with germline at one junction end may stem from a read error. J is TRBJ2-3 and V is TRBV7-9; a weak D match, TRBD1 (5 bases). This CDR3 has 8 amino acids. Germline V gene lookup returns CDR1 SEHNR and CDR2 FQNEAQ (reference sequence). The CDR3 nucleotides read TGCCGCGTGGGGCATCAGTATTTT. This sequence encodes CRVGHQYF.

The rearrangement joins TRBV10-3 to TRBJ2-3, with 9 nucleotides matching TRBD2. CDR1 and CDR2 from the germline V gene are ENHRY and SYGVKD. There are 13 residues in the CDR3. The V gene end was trimmed by 8 bases and the J gene end by 2 bases; junction bases not matched to a gene: 2. The CDR3 reads CAILAGSTDTQYF. In DNA, the CDR3 is TGTGCCATCCTAGCGGGGTCCACAGATACGCAGTATTTT.

This clonotype was counted a single time. The V gene is TRBV24-1, the J gene TRBJ2-3; 14 nucleotides line up with TRBD2. The CDR3 is made up of 19 amino acids. Germline V gene lookup returns CDR1 KGHDR and CDR2 SFDVKD. V was pared by 4 bases and J by 2 bases, with 10 bases of the junction left unmatched. The CDR3 here is CATSDTAGTSGGFTDTQYF. In DNA form, the CDR3 reads TGTGCCACCAGTGACACAGCTGGGACTAGCGGGGGATTCACAGATACGCAGTATTTT.

The genes are TRBV10-3 and TRBJ1-1; 9 bases are shared with TRBD1. Germline CDR1 is ENHRY and CDR2 is SYGVKD. V shed 10 bases, J shed 1 base, and the junction held 7 bases outside the gene matches. The CDR3 runs to 14 residues. CDR3 nucleotide sequence: TGTGCCACAGCGGACAGGGGTGGGAACACTGAAGCTTTCTTT. Amino acids: CATADRGGNTEAFF.

The CDR3, as DNA: TGTGCCAGCCCCACAGATACGCAGTATTTT. Encoded protein: CASPTDTQYF. The chain couples TRBV6-1 to TRBJ2-3; D is uncertain. V was trimmed by 8 bases and J by 2 bases, leaving 2 bases between them. The CDR3 length is 10 residues. The germline gives CDR1 MNHNS, CDR2 SASEGT.

This clonotype was picked up a small number of times. The rearrangement uses TRBV12-3 or TRBV12-4 and TRBJ2-3; no reliable D call. Between the trimmed V and J ends, which lost 2 bases and 3 bases, there was a span of 9 bases. The CDR3 loop spans 14 amino acids. This CDR3 is CASSLRVLTDTQYF. CDR3 nucleotide sequence: TGTGCCAGCAGTTTACGGGTTTTGACAGATACGCAGTATTTT.

The genes are TRBV7-2 and TRBJ2-7; maybe TRBD1 (6 bases). The CDR3 runs 13 residues. Germline CDR1 is SGHTA and CDR2 is FQGNSA. With 7 bases removed from V and 5 bases from J, the gap between germline ends came to 15 bases. The CDR3 region is CASTRGTGHEQYF. For the CDR3, the DNA is TGTGCCAGCACCAGGGGTACCGGCCACGAGCAGTACTTC.

This clonotype was seen repeatedly, ten times or more. In DNA form, the CDR3 reads TGTGCCAGCAGCTCCTGGAAAGACTCCAGCTCCTACGAGCAGTACTTC. Its protein product is CASSSWKDSSSYEQYF. This chain joins TRBV11-2 and TRBJ2-7; D gene ambiguous. The CDR3 runs to 16 residues. The V end lost 4 bases, the J end lost 0 bases, and 16 bases lay between the germline ends. Germline lookup yields CDR1 SGHAT and CDR2 FQNNGV.

The chain joins TRBV7-9 to TRBJ2-1; TRBD2 agrees at 9 bases. CDR1 and CDR2 (germline): SEHNR, FQNEAQ (reference sequence). V lost 5 bases, J lost 6 bases, and 17 bases stayed unmatched. The CDR3 consists of 18 residues. CDR3 in DNA: TGTGCCAGCAGCGCACCGTCCCTCTTAGCGGGAGTCGTCAATGAGCAGTTCTTC. It encodes CASSAPSLLAGVVNEQFF. The full variable domain, in which reference TRBV7-9 and TRBJ2-1 provide the parts outside the CDR3, is DTGVSQNPRHKITKRGQNVTFRCDPISEHNRLYWYRQTLGQGPEFLTYFQNEAQLEKSRLLSDRFSAERPKGSFSTLEIQRTEQGDSAMYLCASSAPSLLAGVVNEQFFGPGTRLTVL.

This clonotype was found a few times. The chain links TRBV4-2 to TRBJ2-7; 7 bases align to TRBD2. Germline V gene sequence: CDR1 LGHNA, CDR2 YNFKEQ. This CDR3 is built from 14 residues. The V segment lost 2 bases and the J segment 2 bases; nucleotides outside the gene matches: 3. The CDR3 spells CASSQSGDPYEQYF. DNA for the CDR3: TGTGCCAGCAGCCAAAGCGGGGACCCCTACGAGCAGTACTTC.

The CDR3 is CASSPRFEGIETQYF. The CDR3, as DNA: TGTGCCAGCAGCCCCCGATTTGAGGGGATCGAGACCCAGTACTTC. J is TRBJ2-5 and V is TRBV7-9, with D tentatively TRBD1 or TRBD2 (5 bases each). Deletions cut 5 bases from V and 5 bases from J, with 18 bases between. CDR3 length: 15 residues. The germline V gene encodes CDR1 SEHNR and CDR2 FQNEAQ (reference sequence).

V usage is TRBV19 and J usage is TRBJ1-1; D gene uncertain. This CDR3 region has 13 residues. The V and J ends lost 7 bases and 5 bases respectively, with 14 bases between them. CDR1 is LNHDA and CDR2 is SQIVND in the germline V gene (reference sequence). CDR3 in amino acids: CASTSPVRTEAFF. CDR3 in DNA: TGTGCCAGTACCTCGCCCGTACGGACTGAAGCTTTCTTT.

This clonotype is a singleton in its sample. V is TRBV19 and J is TRBJ1-2, with D possibly being TRBD1 (6 bases). V lost 3 bases and J lost 6, with 14 bases in between. Germline V CDR1 and CDR2: LNHDA, SQIVND (reference sequence). The CDR3 runs to 14 residues. CDR3 region: CASSMVVQGNGYTF. The DNA for the CDR3 is TGTGCCAGTAGTATGGTTGTCCAGGGGAATGGCTACACCTTC.

V is TRBV6-5 and J is TRBJ2-7; D possibly uses TRBD1 or TRBD2 (7 bases each). Germline V lookup: CDR1 MNHEY, CDR2 SVGAGI. This CDR3 comprises 18 residues. V was clipped by 1 base and J by 3 bases, with 22 bases between them. Written as DNA, the CDR3 is TGTGCCAGCAGTTACTACCCGGGAGGAAGGGACAGATACTACGAGCAGTACTTC. It yields the protein CASSYYPGGRDRYYEQYF.

This clonotype was counted a few times. The rearrangement links TRBV7-2 to TRBJ1-2; the D gene is possibly TRBD1 (5 bases). This CDR3 spans 14 amino acids. Trimming removed 1 base at V and 4 bases at J, with 10 bases between. CDR1 and CDR2 (germline): SGHTA, FQGNSA. The CDR3 sequence is CASSLGGEGYGYTF. For the CDR3, the DNA is TGTGCCAGCAGCTTAGGGGGCGAGGGCTATGGCTACACCTTC.

The chain recombines TRBV7-2 with TRBJ1-1; D ambiguous. The CDR3 has 11 amino acids. The V gene lost 8 bases and the J gene lost 4 bases, with 8 bases spanning the gap. Germline V CDR1 and CDR2: SGHTA, FQGNSA. In DNA form, the CDR3 reads TGTGCCAGCGTTGTCGTCACTGAAGCTTTCTTT. Translation: CASVVVTEAFF. The full variable domain, its missing parts supplied by reference TRBV7-2 and TRBJ1-1, is GAGVSQSPSNKVTEKGKDVELRCDPISGHTALYWYRQSLGQGLEFLIYFQGNSAPDKSGLPSDRFSAERTGGSVSTLTIQRTQQEDSAVYLCASVVVTEAFFGQGTRLTVV.

This clonotype has at least ten counts. The rearrangement joins TRBV7-3 to TRBJ2-5; a weak D match, TRBD2 (6 bases). Trimming removed 2 bases at V and 7 bases at J, with 17 bases between. Germline-derived CDR1 and CDR2 are SGHTA and FQGTGA. The CDR3 is made up of 15 amino acids. DNA of the CDR3: TGTGCCAGCAGCTTAGTTCCGGGAGTAGGCGGGACCCAGTACTTC. Protein product: CASSLVPGVGGTQYF. The full variable domain, with the rest looked up from reference TRBV7-3 and TRBJ2-5, is GAGVSQTPSNKVTEKGKYVELRCDPISGHTALYWYRQSLGQGPEFLIYFQGTGAADDSGLPNDRFFAVRPEGSVSTLKIQRTERGDSAVYLCASSLVPGVGGTQYFGPGTRLLVL.

The rearrangement links TRBV14 to TRBJ2-7; 7 bases are a match to TRBD1. Germline CDR1 reads SGHDN; CDR2 reads FVKESK. J was trimmed by 0 bases and V by 5 bases; bases with no gene match: 4. The CDR3 extends over 14 amino acids. CDR3 bases: TGTGCCAGCAGCTACCGGGACAGCTCCTACGAGCAGTACTTC. The encoded protein is CASSYRDSSYEQYF.

The CDR3 loop reads CASSQGRIRTKRSTDTQYF. As DNA, the CDR3 is TGCGCCAGCAGCCAAGGTCGAATCAGGACCAAGAGAAGCACAGATACGCAGTATTTT. The genes are TRBV4-1 and TRBJ2-3; D gene ambiguous. In germline, CDR1 is MGHRA, CDR2 YSYEKL. This CDR3 region has 19 residues. Trimming cost V 1 base and J 0 bases, with 20 bases left between them.

The chain has TRBV12-3 or TRBV12-4 and TRBJ2-5; 12 bases line up with TRBD1. J lost 4 bases, V lost 6 bases, and 3 bases had no gene match. The length of the CDR3 is 14 residues. Here the CDR3 reads CASRPGQGAETQYF. In DNA form, the CDR3 reads TGTGCCAGCAGACCGGGACAGGGGGCAGAGACCCAGTACTTC.